This TCR beta chain was captured by sequencing in a study of T cell responses to AZD1222 COVID-19 vaccine. General study findings and limits: Dominant at 160-218 and 743-854, vaccine-associated CD4 TCRs also spanned spike. Repertoires in all cases were sampled only once the peak T cell response had passed. Baseline seropositivity occurred in only a handful of AZD1222 recipients.

Germline V gene sequence: CDR1 KGHSH, CDR2 LQKENI. The CDR3 runs 14 residues. V lost 2 bases, J lost 8 bases, and 10 bases lay in between. Turning to this clone: Its antigen is unknown.

Sequencing used immunoSEQ multiplex PCR; TCRdb keeps in-frame clones, though not all of them. The sample records some 120,000 clones, approximately 90% being singletons. The sample in question was peripheral blood, obtained 28 days after the second AZD1222 dose. The J gene is TRBJ1-6, the V gene TRBV18; D is perhaps TRBD1 (6 bases). This receptor was identified in an adult who received the AZD1222 COVID-19 vaccine. The CDR3 here is CASSPREGDSPLHF. The CDR3 DNA sequence: TGTGCCAGCTCACCAAGGGAGGGGGATTCACCCCTCCACTTT.